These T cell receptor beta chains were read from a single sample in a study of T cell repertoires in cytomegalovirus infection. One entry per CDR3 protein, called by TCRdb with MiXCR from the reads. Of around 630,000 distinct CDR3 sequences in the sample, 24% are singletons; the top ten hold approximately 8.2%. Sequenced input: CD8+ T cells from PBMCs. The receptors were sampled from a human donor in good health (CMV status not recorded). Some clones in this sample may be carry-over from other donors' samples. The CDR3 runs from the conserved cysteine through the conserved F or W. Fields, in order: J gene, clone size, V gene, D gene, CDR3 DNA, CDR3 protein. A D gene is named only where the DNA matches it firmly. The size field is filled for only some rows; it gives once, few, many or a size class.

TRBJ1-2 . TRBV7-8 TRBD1 TGTGCCAGCAGTCCGGGACAGGGGAAGGAGTGGGAAGGCTACACCTTC CASSPGQGKEWEGYTF
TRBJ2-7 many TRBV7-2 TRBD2 TGTGCCAGCAGCTTTCTAGCGGGGGGGCGCAACGAGCAGTACTTC CASSFLAGGRNEQYF
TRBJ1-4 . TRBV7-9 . TGTGCCAGCACCCAAGGGCTGGCCTTAAATGAAAAACTGTTTTTT CASTQGLALNEKLFF
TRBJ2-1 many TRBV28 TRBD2 TGTGCCAGCAGACTAGCGGGGGGGCCGAGCTCCTACAATGAGCAGTTCTTC CASRLAGGPSSYNEQFF
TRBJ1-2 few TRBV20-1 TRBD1 TGCAGTGCTAGAGGGGACAGCGCTAACTATGGCTACACCTTC CSARGDSANYGYTF
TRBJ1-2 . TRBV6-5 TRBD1 TGTGCCAGCAGTGGGACAGGGGATAGCGGCTACACCTTC CASSGTGDSGYTF
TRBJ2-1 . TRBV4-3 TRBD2 TGCGCCAGCAGCCCGACTAGCGGGGTTATCTACAATGAGCAGTTCTTC CASSPTSGVIYNEQFF
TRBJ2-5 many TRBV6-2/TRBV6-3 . TGTGCCAGCTCCTTTGGGGGGATACAAGAGACCCAGTACTTC CASSFGGIQETQYF
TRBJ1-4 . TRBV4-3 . TGCGCCAGCAGCCAAGGTGGAACCTACCTGAGGGAAAAACTGTTTTTT CASSQGGTYLREKLFF
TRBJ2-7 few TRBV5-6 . TGTGCCAGCAGCGCCGGAGGGGGGGAGCAGTACTTC CASSAGGGEQYF
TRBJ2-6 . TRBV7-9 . TGTGCCAGCAGGGGACCGGAGGGTCCTGGGGCCAACGTCCTGACTTTC CASRGPEGPGANVLTF
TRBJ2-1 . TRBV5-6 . TGTGCCAGCAGCTTCGGACGGCCGGCCGATGAGCAGTTCTTC CASSFGRPADEQFF
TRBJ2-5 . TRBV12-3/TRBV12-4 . TGTGCCAGCAGTTCCACGTCTCAAGAGACCCAGTACTTC CASSSTSQETQYF
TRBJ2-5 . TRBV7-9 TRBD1 TGTGCCAGCAGCTTTCGACAGGGGGAGCAAGAGACCCAGTACTTC CASSFRQGEQETQYF